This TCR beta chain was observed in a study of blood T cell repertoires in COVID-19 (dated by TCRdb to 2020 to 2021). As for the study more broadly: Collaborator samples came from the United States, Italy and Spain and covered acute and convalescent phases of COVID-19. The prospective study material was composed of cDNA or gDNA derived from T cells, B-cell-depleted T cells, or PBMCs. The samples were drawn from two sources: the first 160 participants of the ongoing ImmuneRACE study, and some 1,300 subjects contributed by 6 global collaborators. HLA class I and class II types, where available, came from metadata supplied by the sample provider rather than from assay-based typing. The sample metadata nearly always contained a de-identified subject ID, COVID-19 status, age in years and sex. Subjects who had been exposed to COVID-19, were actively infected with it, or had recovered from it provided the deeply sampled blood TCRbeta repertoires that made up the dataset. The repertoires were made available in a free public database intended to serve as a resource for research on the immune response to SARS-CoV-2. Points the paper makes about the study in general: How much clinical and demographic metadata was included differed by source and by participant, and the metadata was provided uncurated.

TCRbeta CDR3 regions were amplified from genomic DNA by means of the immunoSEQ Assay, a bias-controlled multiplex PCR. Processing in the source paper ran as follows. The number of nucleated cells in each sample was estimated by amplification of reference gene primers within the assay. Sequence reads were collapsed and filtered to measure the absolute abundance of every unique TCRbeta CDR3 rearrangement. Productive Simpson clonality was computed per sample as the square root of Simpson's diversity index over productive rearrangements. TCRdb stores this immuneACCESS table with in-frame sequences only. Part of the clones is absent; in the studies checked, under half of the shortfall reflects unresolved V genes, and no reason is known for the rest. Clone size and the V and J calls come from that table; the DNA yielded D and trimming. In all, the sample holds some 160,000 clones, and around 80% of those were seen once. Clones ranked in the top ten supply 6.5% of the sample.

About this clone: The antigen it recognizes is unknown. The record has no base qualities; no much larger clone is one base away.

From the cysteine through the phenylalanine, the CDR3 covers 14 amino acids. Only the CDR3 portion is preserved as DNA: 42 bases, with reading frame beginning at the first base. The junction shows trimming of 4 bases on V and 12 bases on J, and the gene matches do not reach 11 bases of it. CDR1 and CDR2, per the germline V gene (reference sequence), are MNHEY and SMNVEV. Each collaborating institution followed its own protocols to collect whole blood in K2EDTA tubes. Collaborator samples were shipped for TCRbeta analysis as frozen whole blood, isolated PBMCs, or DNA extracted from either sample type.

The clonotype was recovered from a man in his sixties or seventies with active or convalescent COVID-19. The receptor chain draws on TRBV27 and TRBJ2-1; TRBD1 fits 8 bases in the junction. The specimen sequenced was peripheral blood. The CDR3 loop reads CASSSRQGPFRQFF. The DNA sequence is TGTGCCAGCAGTTCGAGACAGGGGCCCTTTCGGCAGTTCTTC.